Shown below are 14 T cell receptor beta chains from a single sample sequenced in a study of long-term antiretroviral therapy in people with HIV. It was version v3.0 of the immunoSEQ assay that was run at survey level. Sequencing was performed with immunoSEQ multiplex PCR; in TCRdb, only in-frame clones are kept and a portion is missing. The top ten hold about 15% of the sample, which has 20,000 to 25,000 clones, around 80% seen once. This sample comprised unsorted PBMCs, obtained 2.9 years after starting antiretroviral therapy. The receptors derive from a woman aged 30 to 39 with HIV.

This clone was detected a few times. The V gene is TRBV6-5, the J gene TRBJ1-3; no definite D call. Trimming removed 5 bases from V and 0 bases from J, with 5 bases in between. CDR1 is MNHEY and CDR2 is SVGAGI in the germline V gene. CDR3 length equals 13 residues. CDR3 DNA sequence: TGTGCCAGCAGTCCAAGCTCTGGAAACACCATATATTTT. Translated, it gives CASSPSSGNTIYF.

The chain recombines TRBV29-1 with TRBJ1-1, with 10 bases aligning to TRBD1. Trimming at V came to 1 base and at J to 4 bases, leaving 0 bases not matched to a gene. CDR3 size: 13 residues. Germline CDR1 reads SQVTM; CDR2 reads ANQGSEA. The CDR3 nucleotides are TGCAGCGTTGAAGGGACAGGGGGCACTGAAGCTTTCTTT. Translated, it gives CSVEGTGGTEAFF.

This clone was recorded only once. The chain combines TRBV9 with TRBJ1-1, with D uncertain. Germline V gene data show CDR1 as SGDLS and CDR2 as YYNGEE. V was clipped by 0 bases and J by 7 bases, with 13 bases between them. This CDR3 region has 14 residues. Here the CDR3 DNA reads TGTGCCAGCAGCGTAGCTCCGGGGAATCTTGAAGCTTTCTTT. Protein: CASSVAPGNLEAFF. The full variable domain, its missing parts supplied by reference TRBV9 and TRBJ1-1, is DSGVTQTPKHLITATGQRVTLRCSPRSGDLSVYWYQQSLDQGLQFLIQYYNGEERAKGNILERFSAQQFPDLHSELNLSSLELGDSALYFCASSVAPGNLEAFFGQGTRLTVV.

CDR3 loop: CASSDWTGDSTDTQYF. The DNA for the CDR3 is TGCGCCAGCAGTGATTGGACAGGAGACAGCACAGATACGCAGTATTTT. The chain couples TRBV10-2 to TRBJ2-3; the match to TRBD1 covers 7 bases. The V gene's germline CDR1 is WSHSY and CDR2 SAAADI. This CDR3 comprises 16 residues. V shed 3 bases and J 0 bases; nucleotides not matched to a gene: 6.

The V gene is TRBV6-5, the J gene TRBJ1-2; TRBD1 matches 8 bases. Trimming cost V 4 bases and J 3 bases; bases outside gene matches: 7. There are 15 residues in the CDR3. Germline CDR1 is MNHEY and CDR2 is SVGAGI. Written as DNA, the CDR3 is TGTGCCAGCAGTTTAGGACAGGGCCTTTACTATGGCTACACCTTC. Amino acid sequence: CASSLGQGLYYGYTF.

This clone is a singleton in its sample. The chain is built from TRBV2 and TRBJ2-2, with 8 bases aligning to TRBD1. With 5 bases clipped from V and 4 bases from J, the junction kept 6 bases outside the gene matches. Germline CDR1 and CDR2: SNHLY and FYNNEI. CDR3 length: 15 amino acids. CDR3 sequence (DNA): TGTGCCAGCAGTTACTCACAGGGGGGCACCGGGGAGCTGTTTTTT. Its translation is CASSYSQGGTGELFF.

The chain combines TRBV5-1 with TRBJ2-5, with TRBD1 as a possible D gene (5 bases). Germline V CDR1 and CDR2: SGHRS, YFSETQ. V lost 0 bases and J 4 bases, leaving 16 bases between the germline ends. The CDR3 runs 16 residues. The CDR3 is CASSLAGSGNGETQYF. CDR3 sequence (DNA): TGCGCCAGCAGCTTGGCCGGTTCAGGGAACGGAGAGACCCAGTACTTC.

This clone was counted only a few times. The chain joins TRBV6-1 to TRBJ2-2; tentatively, D is TRBD2 (6 bases). Germline V gene sequence: CDR1 MNHNS, CDR2 SASEGT. CDR3 length: 15 amino acids. Trimming pared 8 bases from V and 7 bases from J, leaving 20 bases between. Here the CDR3 reads CASGNLLTGGGELFF. CDR3 bases: TGTGCCAGCGGAAACCTCTTGACCGGGGGCGGGGAGCTGTTTTTT.

This clone occurred a few times. The chain uses TRBV5-6 and TRBJ1-1, with D unresolved. Deletions cut 1 base from V and 4 bases from J, with 17 bases between. The CDR3 is 16 residues long. Germline V lookup: CDR1 SGHDT, CDR2 YYEEEE. CDR3 sequence reads: CASSLKLTKRSTEAFF. In nucleotides, the CDR3 is TGTGCCAGCAGCTTGAAATTGACTAAGAGAAGCACTGAAGCTTTCTTT. The variable domain in full, with the rest retrieved from reference TRBV5-6 and TRBJ1-1, is DAGVTQSPTHLIKTRGQQVTLRCSPKSGHDTVSWYQQALGQGPQFIFQYYEEEERQRGNFPDRFSGHQFPNYSSELNVNALLLGDSALYLCASSLKLTKRSTEAFFGQGTRLTVV.

This chain connects TRBV27 to TRBJ2-1; 8 bases agree with TRBD1. In germline, CDR1 is MNHEY, CDR2 SMNVEV (reference sequence). Trimming cost V 3 bases and J 4 bases; bases outside gene matches: 11. There are 17 residues in the CDR3. Here the CDR3 DNA reads TGTGCCAGCAGTTTCCTTCGGACAGGGCAATTATACAATGAGCAGTTCTTC. Its protein is CASSFLRTGQLYNEQFF.

The J gene is TRBJ1-1, the V gene TRBV6-1; D uncertain. The V end lost 2 bases, the J end lost 7 bases, and 8 bases lay between the germline ends. This CDR3 comprises 12 residues. The V gene's germline CDR1 is MNHNS and CDR2 SASEGT. The CDR3 sequence: CASSELASEAFF. CDR3 nucleotide sequence: TGTGCCAGCAGTGAATTAGCAAGTGAAGCTTTCTTT.

This clone has only a few counts. The rearrangement links TRBV6-4 to TRBJ1-5; no clear D. CDR1 is MRHNA, CDR2 SNTAGT, per germline. The CDR3 has 13 amino acids. The ends were cut back, 2 bases at V and 3 bases at J, with 5 bases in the middle. CDR3 sequence: CASSDGLNQPQHF. The CDR3 nucleotides read TGTGCCAGCAGTGACGGGCTCAATCAGCCCCAGCATTTT.

This chain connects TRBV7-9 to TRBJ2-3; TRBD1 matches at 7 bases. Germline V gene data show CDR1 as SEHNR and CDR2 as FQNEAQ (reference sequence). The trim removed 5 bases at V and 3 bases at J, leaving 11 bases unmatched. The CDR3 consists of 16 residues. DNA of the CDR3: TGTGCCAGCAGCCCTCCCCCCACAGGGGTGACAGATACGCAGTATTTT. This encodes CASSPPPTGVTDTQYF.

This clone appeared a few times. This chain links TRBV15 with TRBJ2-7, with D tentatively TRBD1 (6 bases). This CDR3 is built from 13 residues. Trimming took off 4 bases at V and 3 bases at J, with 10 bases between the two ends. The germline V gene has CDR1 LNHNV and CDR2 YYDKDF (reference sequence). The CDR3 is CATSNGQYYEQYV. For the CDR3, the DNA is TGTGCCACCAGCAATGGACAGTACTACGAGCAGTACGTC.